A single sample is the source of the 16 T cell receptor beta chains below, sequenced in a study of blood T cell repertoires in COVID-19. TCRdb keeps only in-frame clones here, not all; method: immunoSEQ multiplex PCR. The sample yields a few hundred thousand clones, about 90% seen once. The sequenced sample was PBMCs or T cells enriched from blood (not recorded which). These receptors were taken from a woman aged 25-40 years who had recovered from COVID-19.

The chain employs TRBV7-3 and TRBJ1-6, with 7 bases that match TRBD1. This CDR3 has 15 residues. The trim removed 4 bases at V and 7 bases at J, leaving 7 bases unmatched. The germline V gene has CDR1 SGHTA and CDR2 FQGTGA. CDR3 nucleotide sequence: TGTGCCAGCAGCTCGGCAGGGGGACAGAATTCACCCCTCCACTTT. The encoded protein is CASSSAGGQNSPLHF. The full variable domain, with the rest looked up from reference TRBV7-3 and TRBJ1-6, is GAGVSQTPSNKVTEKGKYVELRCDPISGHTALYWYRQSLGQGPEFLIYFQGTGAADDSGLPNDRFFAVRPEGSVSTLKIQRTERGDSAVYLCASSSAGGQNSPLHFGNGTRLTVT.

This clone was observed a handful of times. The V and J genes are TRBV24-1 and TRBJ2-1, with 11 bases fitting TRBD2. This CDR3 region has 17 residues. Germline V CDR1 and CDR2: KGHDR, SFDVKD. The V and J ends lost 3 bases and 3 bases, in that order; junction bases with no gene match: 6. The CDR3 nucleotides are TGTGCCACCAGTGATCCAACCGGGACTAGCGGCTACAATGAGCAGTTCTTC. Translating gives CATSDPTGTSGYNEQFF.

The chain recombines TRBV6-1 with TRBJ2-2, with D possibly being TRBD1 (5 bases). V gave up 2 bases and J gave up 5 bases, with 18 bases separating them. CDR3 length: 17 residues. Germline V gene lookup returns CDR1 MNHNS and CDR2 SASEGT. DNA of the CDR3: TGTGCCAGCAGTGAATGGCAGGGAAATATTGGGACCGGGGAGCTGTTTTTT. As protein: CASSEWQGNIGTGELFF.

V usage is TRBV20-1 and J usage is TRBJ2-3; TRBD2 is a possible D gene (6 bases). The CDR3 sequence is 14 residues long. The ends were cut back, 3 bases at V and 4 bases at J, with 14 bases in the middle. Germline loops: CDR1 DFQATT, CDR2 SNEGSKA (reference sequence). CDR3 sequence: CSASGEVSADTQYF. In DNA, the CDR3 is TGCAGTGCTAGTGGGGAGGTCTCAGCAGATACGCAGTATTTT.

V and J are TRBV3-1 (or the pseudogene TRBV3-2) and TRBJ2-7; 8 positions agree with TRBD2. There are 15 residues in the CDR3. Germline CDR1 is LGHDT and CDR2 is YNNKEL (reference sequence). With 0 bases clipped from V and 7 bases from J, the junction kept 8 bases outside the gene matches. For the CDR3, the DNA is TGTGCCAGCAGCCAAGAGGGACTAGGGGCCAGGGAGCAGTACTTC. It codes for CASSQEGLGAREQYF.

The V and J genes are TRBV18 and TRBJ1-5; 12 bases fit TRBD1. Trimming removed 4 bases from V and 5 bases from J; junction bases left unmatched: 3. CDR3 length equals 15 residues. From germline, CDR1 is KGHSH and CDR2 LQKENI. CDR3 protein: CASSQGQGADQPQHF. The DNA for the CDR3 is TGTGCCAGCTCACAGGGACAGGGGGCGGATCAGCCCCAGCATTTT.

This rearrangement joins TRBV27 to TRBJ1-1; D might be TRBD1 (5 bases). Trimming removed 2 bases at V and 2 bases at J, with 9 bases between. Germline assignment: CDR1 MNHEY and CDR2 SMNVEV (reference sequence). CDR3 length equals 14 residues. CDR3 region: CASSLQGFNTEAFF. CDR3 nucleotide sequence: TGTGCCAGCAGTTTACAGGGTTTTAACACTGAAGCTTTCTTT.

The DNA of the CDR3 is TGCGCCAGCAGCCCCTCAGGGGCCGTCAATGAAAAACTGTTTTTT. Its translation: CASSPSGAVNEKLFF. V gene TRBV4-1 combines with J gene TRBJ1-4; the D gene is possibly TRBD1 (6 bases). Germline V gene lookup returns CDR1 MGHRA and CDR2 YSYEKL. This CDR3 is 15 amino acids long. V was shortened by 4 bases and J by 5 bases, with 14 bases between the two germline ends.

The CDR3, as DNA: TGCGCCAGCAGCCAAGATGGCGGGGGCCGGGAGCCCCAGCATTTT. Translated: CASSQDGGGREPQHF. The chain recombines TRBV4-1 with TRBJ1-5; TRBD1 is a possible D gene (6 bases). Germline loops: CDR1 MGHRA, CDR2 YSYEKL. Trimming took 0 bases from V and 8 from J, leaving 14 bases between them. There are 15 residues in the CDR3.

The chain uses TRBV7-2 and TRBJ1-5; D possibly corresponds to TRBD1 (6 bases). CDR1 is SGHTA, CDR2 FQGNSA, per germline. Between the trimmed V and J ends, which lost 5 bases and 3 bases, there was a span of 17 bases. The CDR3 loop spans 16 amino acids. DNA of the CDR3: TGTGCCAGCAGCCCAGATACAGGGACGATCAATCAGCCCCAGCATTTT. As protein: CASSPDTGTINQPQHF.

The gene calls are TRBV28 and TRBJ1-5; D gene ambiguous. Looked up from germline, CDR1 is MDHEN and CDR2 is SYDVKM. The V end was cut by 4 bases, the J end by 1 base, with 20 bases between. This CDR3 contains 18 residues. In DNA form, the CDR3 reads TGTGCCAGCAGTTACCCGGCGGGCCCCATGGGGAGCAATCAGCCCCAGCATTTT. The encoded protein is CASSYPAGPMGSNQPQHF.

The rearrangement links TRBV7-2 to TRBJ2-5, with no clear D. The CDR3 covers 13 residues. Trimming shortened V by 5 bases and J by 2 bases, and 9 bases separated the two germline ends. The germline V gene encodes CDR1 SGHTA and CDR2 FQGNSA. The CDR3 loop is CASSPRVQETQYF. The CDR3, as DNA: TGTGCCAGCAGCCCCCGGGTTCAAGAGACCCAGTACTTC.

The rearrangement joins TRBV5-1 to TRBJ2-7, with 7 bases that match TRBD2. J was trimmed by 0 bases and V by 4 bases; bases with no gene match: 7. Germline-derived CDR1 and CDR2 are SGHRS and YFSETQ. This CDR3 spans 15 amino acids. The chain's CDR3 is CASSGSGLRSYEQYF. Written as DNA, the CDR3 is TGCGCCAGCAGCGGTAGCGGGCTACGCTCCTACGAGCAGTACTTC.

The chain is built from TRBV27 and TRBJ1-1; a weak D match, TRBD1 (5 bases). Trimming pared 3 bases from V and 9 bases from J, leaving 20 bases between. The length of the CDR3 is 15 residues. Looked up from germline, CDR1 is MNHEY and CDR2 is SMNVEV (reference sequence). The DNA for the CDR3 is TGTGCCAGCAGTTTGGGGCAGGCCCTCCAGCCCCAAGCTTTCTTT. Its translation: CASSLGQALQPQAFF.

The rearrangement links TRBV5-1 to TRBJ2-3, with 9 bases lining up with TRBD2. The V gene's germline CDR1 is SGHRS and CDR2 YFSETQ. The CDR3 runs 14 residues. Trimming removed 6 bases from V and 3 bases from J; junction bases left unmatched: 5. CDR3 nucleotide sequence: TGCGCCAGCACCGATACTAGCGGGACAGATACGCAGTATTTT. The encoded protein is CASTDTSGTDTQYF.

The chain's CDR3 is CASSQTGPTDTQYF. The CDR3 DNA is TGTGCCAGCAGCCAAACAGGACCCACAGATACGCAGTATTTT. The chain joins TRBV4-2 to TRBJ2-3, with D possibly being TRBD1 (5 bases). The CDR3 is made up of 14 amino acids. V was clipped by 2 bases and J by 2 bases, with 8 bases between them. Per germline, CDR1 LGHNA and CDR2 YNFKEQ.